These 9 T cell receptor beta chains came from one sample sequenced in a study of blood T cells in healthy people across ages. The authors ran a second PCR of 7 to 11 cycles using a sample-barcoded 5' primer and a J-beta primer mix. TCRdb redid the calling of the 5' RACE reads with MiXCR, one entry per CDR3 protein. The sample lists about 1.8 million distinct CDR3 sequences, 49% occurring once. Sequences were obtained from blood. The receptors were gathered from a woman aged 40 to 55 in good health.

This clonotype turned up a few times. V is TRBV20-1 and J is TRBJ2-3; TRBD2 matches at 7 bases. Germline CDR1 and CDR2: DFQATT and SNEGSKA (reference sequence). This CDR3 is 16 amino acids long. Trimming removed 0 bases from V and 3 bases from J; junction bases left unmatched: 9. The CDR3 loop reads CSARDLSGGGTDTQYF. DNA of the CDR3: TGCAGTGCTAGAGATCTAAGTGGCGGGGGAACAGATACGCAGTATTTT.

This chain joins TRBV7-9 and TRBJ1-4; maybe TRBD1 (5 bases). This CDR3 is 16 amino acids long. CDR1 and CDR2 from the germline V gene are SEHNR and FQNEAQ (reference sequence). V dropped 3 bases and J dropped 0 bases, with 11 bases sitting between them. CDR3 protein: CASSFGTAATNEKLFF. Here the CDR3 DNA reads TGTGCCAGCAGCTTTGGGACGGCCGCAACTAATGAAAAACTGTTTTTT.

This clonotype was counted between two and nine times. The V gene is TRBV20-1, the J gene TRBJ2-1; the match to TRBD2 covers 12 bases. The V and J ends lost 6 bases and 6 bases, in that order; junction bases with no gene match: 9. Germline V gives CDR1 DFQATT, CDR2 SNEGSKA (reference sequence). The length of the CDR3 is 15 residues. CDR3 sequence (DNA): TGCAGTGCCAGCCATCAACTAGCGGGGGGCAATGAGCAGTTCTTC. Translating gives CSASHQLAGGNEQFF.

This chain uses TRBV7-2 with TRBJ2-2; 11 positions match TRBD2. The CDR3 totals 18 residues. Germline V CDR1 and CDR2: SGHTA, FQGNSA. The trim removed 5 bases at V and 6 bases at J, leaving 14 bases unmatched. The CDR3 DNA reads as TGTGCCAGCAGCCCACAGGGGATAGCGGGGGGGCTTTCCGGGGAGCTGTTTTTT. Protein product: CASSPQGIAGGLSGELFF.

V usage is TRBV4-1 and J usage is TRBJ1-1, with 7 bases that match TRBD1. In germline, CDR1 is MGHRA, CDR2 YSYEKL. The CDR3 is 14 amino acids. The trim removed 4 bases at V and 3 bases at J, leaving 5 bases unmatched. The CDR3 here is CASSRQGEDTEAFF. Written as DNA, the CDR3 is TGCGCCAGCAGCCGACAGGGCGAGGACACTGAAGCTTTCTTT.

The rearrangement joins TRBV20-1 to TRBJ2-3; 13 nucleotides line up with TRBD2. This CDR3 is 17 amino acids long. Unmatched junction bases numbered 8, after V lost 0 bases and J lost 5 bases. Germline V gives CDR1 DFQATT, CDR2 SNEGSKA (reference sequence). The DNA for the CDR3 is TGCAGTGCTAGAGATACCACTAGCGGGGGGGCCTTAGATACGCAGTATTTT. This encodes CSARDTTSGGALDTQYF.

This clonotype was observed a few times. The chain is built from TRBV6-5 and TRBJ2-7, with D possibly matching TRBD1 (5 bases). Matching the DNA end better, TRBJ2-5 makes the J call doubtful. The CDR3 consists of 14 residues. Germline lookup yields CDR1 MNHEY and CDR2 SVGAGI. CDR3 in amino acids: CASSQSQGRETQYF. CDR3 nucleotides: TGTGCCAGCAGTCAATCTCAGGGCCGAGAGACCCAGTACTTC.

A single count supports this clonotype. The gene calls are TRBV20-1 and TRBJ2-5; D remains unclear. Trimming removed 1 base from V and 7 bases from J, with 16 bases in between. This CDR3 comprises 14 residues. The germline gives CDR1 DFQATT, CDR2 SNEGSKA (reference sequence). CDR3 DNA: TGCAGTGCTAGAGGTTGGGATCCCAAAGCGACCCAGTACTTC. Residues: CSARGWDPKATQYF.

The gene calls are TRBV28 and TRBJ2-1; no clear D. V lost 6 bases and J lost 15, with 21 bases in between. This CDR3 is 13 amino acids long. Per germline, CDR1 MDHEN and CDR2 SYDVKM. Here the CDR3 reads CASSLSGLGLPFF. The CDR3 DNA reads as TGTGCCAGCAGCCTCTCTGGTCTGGGCCTACCGTTCTTC.